What follows is one T cell receptor (beta chain) and its context. Its cognate antigen has yet to be identified. The input lacks base qualities; no much larger clone sits a single base away. The data belong to a study of blood T cell repertoires in COVID-19 (dated by TCRdb to the early 2020s). Describing the broader study: Samples covering the acute and convalescent phases of COVID-19 were provided by collaborators in the United States, Italy and Spain. The material from the prospective study consisted of cDNA or gDNA derived from T cells, B-cell-depleted T cells, or PBMCs. Deeply sampled blood TCRbeta repertoires from subjects exposed to, actively infected with, or recovered from COVID-19 were included in the dataset. The repertoires were released in a freely available public database intended as a resource for research on the immune response to SARS-CoV-2. Samples were obtained from the ongoing ImmuneRACE study (first 160 participants) and from 1,254 subjects provided by 6 global collaborators. A de-identified subject ID, COVID-19 status, age in years and sex were almost always included in the sample metadata. Where available, HLA class I and class II types were taken from metadata supplied by the sample provider and were not determined by assay-based typing.

Each collaborating institution followed its own protocols to collect whole blood in K2EDTA tubes. For TCRbeta analysis, collaborator samples were shipped as frozen whole blood, as isolated PBMCs, or as DNA extracted from either sample type. The immunoSEQ Assay, a bias-controlled multiplex PCR, was used to amplify TCRbeta CDR3 regions from genomic DNA. Per the original workflow: Within the assay, amplification of reference gene primers was used to estimate how many nucleated cells each sample contained. To quantify the absolute abundance of each unique TCRbeta CDR3 rearrangement, sequence reads were collapsed and filtered. For each sample, productive Simpson clonality was calculated as the square root of Simpson's diversity index over productive rearrangements. TCRdb limited this immuneACCESS table to in-frame rearrangements with V and J called. A share of clones is missing; checked studies link under half to unresolved V genes, and the rest is unexplained. The V and J calls and clone size are taken from that table; D and trimming were inferred from the DNA. Here the sample has 350,000 to 450,000 clones; 89% occur a single time. 1% to 1.5% of the sample belongs to the ten largest clones.

The paper's findings and limits, for the study overall: How much clinical and demographic metadata was included differed by source and by participant, and the metadata was provided uncurated.

The V end gives up 3 bases and the J end 6 bases, leaving 5 bases in the junction not matched to a gene. Per the germline V gene, MDHEN is the CDR1 and SYDVKM is the CDR2. Including cysteine and phenylalanine, the CDR3 has 15 amino acids. The entry retains the CDR3 DNA only, 45 bases that are in frame from base 1. The sequence was collected from a man aged 40-49 years with acute or convalescent COVID-19. The sequenced sample consisted of peripheral blood. The chain is assembled from TRBV28 and TRBJ2-7, with TRBD2 matching 13 junction bases. The CDR3 region has the sequence CASSFRTSGSSEQYF. The bases read TGTGCCAGCAGTTTTAGGACTAGCGGGAGTTCCGAGCAGTACTTC.